The following is a T cell receptor (beta chain) sequence with its context. What it binds is not known. The CDR3 runs to 14 residues. V lost 3 bases, J lost 6 bases, and 5 bases stayed unmatched. The germline CDR1 and CDR2 sequences are SGHTA and FQGTGA. This record comes from a study of T-cell reconstitution after alpha-beta-depleted transplantation in children. TCRbeta library construction was performed incorporating unique molecular identifiers. TCRdb reprocessed the PCR reads via MiXCR and lists one record per CDR3 protein. Of about 470,000 distinct CDR3 sequences in the sample, 43% are singletons; the top ten hold around a quarter. Broader study findings: It was surviving recipient T cells and thymic progenitors that gave some patients high TCRbeta diversity at day 60. It was reported that alpha-beta T cells came from several hundred expanded graft clones (about two months after transplant). A year had passed since transplant, and T-cell counts and diversity by then came mostly from newly produced T cells.

The clonotype was recovered from a girl aged 2 to 10 with aplastic anemia, due to receive a stem cell transplant. This chain links TRBV7-3 with TRBJ1-1, with 9 positions matching TRBD1. The starting material was PBMCs, obtained before TCRalphabeta/CD19-depleted stem cell transplant. The CDR3 nucleotides are TGTGCCAGCAGCTTTGACAGGGGGAGTGCTGAAGCTTTCTTT. Its translation is CASSFDRGSAEAFF.